Listed here are 9 T cell receptor beta chains from one sample, sequenced in a study of cytomegalovirus exposure and HLA in healthy donors. 13 Jbeta primers and 60 Vbeta primers were used for the PCR. The method was immunoSEQ multiplex PCR; TCRdb's version includes in-frame clones alone and lacks a portion of them. This sample has some 190,000 clones, with roughly 80% found just once. Sequencing was carried out using PBMCs. Source of these receptors: a man aged 35 to 55 in good health and CMV-seropositive.

The rearrangement links TRBV10-3 to TRBJ2-7; TRBD1 is a possible D gene (6 bases). CDR3 length equals 12 residues. Germline CDR1 and CDR2: ENHRY and SYGVKD. The ends were cut back, 9 bases at V and 2 bases at J, with 11 bases in the middle. For the CDR3, the DNA is TGTGCCATGGGGGCGACGGCCTACGAGCAGTACTTC. Translation gives CAMGATAYEQYF.

The gene calls are TRBV19 and TRBJ1-5; weak D call: TRBD1 (5 bases). This CDR3 contains 16 residues. The V and J ends lost 6 bases and 3 bases respectively, with 18 bases between them. Germline V gives CDR1 LNHDA, CDR2 SQIVND (reference sequence). The CDR3 loop reads CASRAIGAQLNQPQHF. CDR3 coding DNA: TGTGCCAGTAGAGCCATAGGGGCACAACTCAATCAGCCCCAGCATTTT.

The chain joins TRBV29-1 to TRBJ2-1, with 12 bases fitting TRBD2. This CDR3 region has 14 residues. In germline, CDR1 is SQVTM, CDR2 ANQGSEA. Trimming at V came to 5 bases and at J to 4 bases, leaving 3 bases not matched to a gene. The CDR3 sequence: CSVFGTSGYNEQFF. CDR3 nucleotides: TGCAGCGTTTTTGGGACTAGCGGGTACAATGAGCAGTTCTTC.

The table lists this clone with a few counts. The CDR3 here is CASTLGASSHNEQFF. The CDR3 DNA reads as TGTGCCAGTACCCTAGGGGCTTCTTCCCACAATGAGCAGTTCTTC. The V call is TRBV19, the J call TRBJ2-1; weak D call: TRBD1 (5 bases). CDR1 and CDR2 from the germline V gene are LNHDA and SQIVND (reference sequence). CDR3 length: 15 residues. The V and J ends lost 7 bases and 5 bases respectively, with 18 bases between them.

This rearrangement joins TRBV13 to TRBJ2-7, with TRBD2 as a possible D gene (7 bases). This CDR3 region has 15 residues. CDR1 is PRHDT and CDR2 is FYEKMQ in the germline V gene (reference sequence). The germline V and J ends were trimmed by 0 bases and 2 bases, with 11 bases remaining between them. CDR3 sequence reads: CASSLGRGPTYEQYF. In DNA, the CDR3 is TGTGCCAGCAGCTTAGGGCGGGGGCCGACCTACGAGCAGTACTTC.

J is TRBJ1-1 and V is TRBV25-1; possibly TRBD1 for D (5 bases). The CDR3 is 12 amino acids. Germline lookup yields CDR1 MGHDK and CDR2 SYGVNS. The V end lost 5 bases, the J end lost 5 bases, and 9 bases lay between the germline ends. CDR3 sequence: CASSTRGTEAFF. CDR3 DNA: TGTGCCAGCAGTACTCGGGGGACTGAAGCTTTCTTT.

The chain couples TRBV7-2 to TRBJ2-2; 9 bases map to TRBD1. V lost 5 bases to trimming and J lost 4 bases; unmatched junction nucleotides: 8. Germline-derived CDR1 and CDR2 are SGHTA and FQGNSA. The CDR3 contains 16 residues. In DNA, the CDR3 is TGTGCCAGCAGCCGGATGGACAGGGGTGGCACCGGGGAGCTGTTTTTT. This gives the protein CASSRMDRGGTGELFF.

This chain joins TRBV18 and TRBJ2-3; TRBD2 matches at 13 bases. Germline CDR1 reads KGHSH; CDR2 reads LQKENI. With V trimmed by 7 bases and J by 2 bases, 6 bases remained unmatched. The length of the CDR3 is 16 residues. The CDR3 sequence: CASLTGTSGTTDTQYF. DNA for the CDR3: TGTGCCAGCTTAACCGGGACTAGCGGGACCACAGATACGCAGTATTTT.

The chain uses TRBV5-4 and TRBJ2-5; 7 nucleotides agree with TRBD1. J gave up 2 bases and V 7 bases, and 8 bases lay outside the gene matches. Germline V gene lookup returns CDR1 SGHNT and CDR2 YYREEE (reference sequence). The CDR3 spans 14 residues. The CDR3 reads CASGKRDSQETQYF. CDR3 DNA sequence: TGTGCCAGCGGGAAAAGGGACAGTCAAGAGACCCAGTACTTC.